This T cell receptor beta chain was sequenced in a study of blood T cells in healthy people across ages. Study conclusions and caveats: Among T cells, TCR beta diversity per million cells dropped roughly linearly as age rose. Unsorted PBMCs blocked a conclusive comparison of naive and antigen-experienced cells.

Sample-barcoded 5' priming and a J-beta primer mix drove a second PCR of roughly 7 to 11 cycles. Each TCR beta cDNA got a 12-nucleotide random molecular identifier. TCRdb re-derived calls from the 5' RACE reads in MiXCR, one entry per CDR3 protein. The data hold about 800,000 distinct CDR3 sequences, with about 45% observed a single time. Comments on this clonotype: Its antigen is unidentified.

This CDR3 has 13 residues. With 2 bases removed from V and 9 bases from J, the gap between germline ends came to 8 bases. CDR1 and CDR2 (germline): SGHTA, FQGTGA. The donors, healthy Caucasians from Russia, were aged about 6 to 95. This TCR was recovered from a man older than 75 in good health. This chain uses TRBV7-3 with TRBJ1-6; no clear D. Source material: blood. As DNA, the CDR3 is TGTGCCAGCAGCTTAGGAGGTGGTTCACCCCTCCACTTT. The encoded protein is CASSLGGGSPLHF.